This T cell receptor (beta chain) was captured by sequencing in a study of metastatic and nonmetastatic thyroid tumors (dated by TCRdb to the early 2020s). Context from the whole study: The researchers compared repertoires between peripheral blood samples and tumor or nodule tissue samples from patients with malignant or benign thyroid disease. Here is what the overall study found, with its caveats: In both blood and tumor samples, TCR beta diversity was reported to be significantly higher in malignant tumors than in benign nodules.

No patient had received any treatment before thyroid surgery. Patient clinical samples collected from the early 2010s to the late 2010s were retrospectively analysed using T-cell receptor beta sequencing. The library was obtained by PCR. Sequenced using an Illumina HiSeq 4000. The TCR beta-chain CDR3 region of each patient was profiled by high-throughput sequencing. Per the source publication's procedure: Drawing on CDR3 differences between clinicopathological groups, the researchers built a classifier meant to tell apart patients with distant-metastatic papillary thyroid cancer. The Shannon index was used to measure repertoire diversity, and the Morisita-Horn index was used to measure how similar tumor and blood repertoires were. TCRdb reworked the public reads: Q25 trimming with fastp, MiXCR clone assembly, productive beta chains retained. What appears here as the V and J calls and clone size reflects TCRdb's work, not the paper's. A total of 4,600 or so clones appear in this sample, nearly 30% of them only once. The ten largest clones capture more than 15% of the sample.

With regard to this clone: The clone's antigen remains unknown. There are no base qualities to consult, and no much larger clone falls within one base.

The CDR3 sequence holds 13 residues, the cysteine and phenylalanine included. The only DNA kept is the CDR3, 39 bases in frame from the first base. The germline V gene encodes CDR1 SGHRS and CDR2 YFSETQ. For this chain, trimming is 2 bases at the V end and 3 bases at the J end, and the number of junction bases without a gene match is 1. Sequenced: adjacent normal tissue. The chain uses TRBV5-1 and TRBJ1-1; 7 bases in the middle match TRBD1. The TCR sequence derives from a male donor with papillary thyroid cancer or a benign thyroid nodule (not recorded which). Some clones in this sample may be carry-over from other donors' samples. The nucleotides are TGCGCCAGCAGCTTAACAGGGGACACTGAAGCTTTCTTT. Translated, this is CASSLTGDTEAFF.